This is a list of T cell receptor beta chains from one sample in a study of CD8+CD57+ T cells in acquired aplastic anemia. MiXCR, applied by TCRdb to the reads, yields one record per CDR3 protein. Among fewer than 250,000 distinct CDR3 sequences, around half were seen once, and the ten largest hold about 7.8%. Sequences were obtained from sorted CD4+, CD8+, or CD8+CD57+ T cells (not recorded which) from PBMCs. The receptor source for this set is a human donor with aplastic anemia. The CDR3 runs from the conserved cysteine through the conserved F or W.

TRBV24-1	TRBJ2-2	CATSGQGNTGELFF
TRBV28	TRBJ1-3	CASSSLSSGNTIYF
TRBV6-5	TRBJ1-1	CASSYSLRGTEAFF
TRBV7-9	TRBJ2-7	CASSLGPQENYEQYF
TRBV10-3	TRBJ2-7	CAIREQGAAYEQYF
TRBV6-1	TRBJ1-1	CASSEGNTEAFF
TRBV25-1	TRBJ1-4	CASSEQTLRNEKLFF
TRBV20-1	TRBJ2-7	CSARVLAELYEQYF
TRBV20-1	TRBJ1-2	CSARDVDNDGYTF
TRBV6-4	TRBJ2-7	CASSADRERVGEQYF
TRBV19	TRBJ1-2	CASSMQPPYGYTF
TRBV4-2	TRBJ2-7	CASSQSGEEQYF
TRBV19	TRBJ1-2	CASSLRTGELYTF
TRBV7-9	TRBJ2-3	CASSIAGDRGTDTQYF
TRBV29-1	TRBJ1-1	CSVGPGVPPNTEAFF
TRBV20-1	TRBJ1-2	CSAGENETGNYGYTF
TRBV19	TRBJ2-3	CASSPLIDSITDTQYF
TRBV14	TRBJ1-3	CASSQVFFDCLSSGNTIYF
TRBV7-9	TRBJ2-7	CASSWDRSYEQYF
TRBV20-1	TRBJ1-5	CNARRREINQPQHF
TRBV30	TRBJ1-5	CAWSGLGARGQPRHF
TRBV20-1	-	CSALWVRGREQYF
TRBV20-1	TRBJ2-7	CSAGTSGGAGEQYF
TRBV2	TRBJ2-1	CASSDALNEQFF
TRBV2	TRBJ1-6	CASSEAIGANSPLHF
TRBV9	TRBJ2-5	CASSGETQYF
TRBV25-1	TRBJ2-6	CASSEYTSSGANVLTF
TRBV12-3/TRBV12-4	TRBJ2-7	CASSFLGNAYEQYF
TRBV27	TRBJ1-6	CAAQGQYNSPLHF
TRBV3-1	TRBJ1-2	CASFDWIYGYTF
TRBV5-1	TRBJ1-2	CASSSGLLYGYTF
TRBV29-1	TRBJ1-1	CSVDRELNTEAFF
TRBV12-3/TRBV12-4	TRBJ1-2	CASSLGVIDGYTF
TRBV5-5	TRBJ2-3	CASSFEGTQYF
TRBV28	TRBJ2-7	CASTPRGPYEQYF
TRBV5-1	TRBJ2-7	CASSDPGQGNGEQYF
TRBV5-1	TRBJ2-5	CASSSRDQREGWETQYF